This T cell receptor beta chain was identified during a study of blood T cell repertoires in COVID-19. Study overall: The samples span acute and convalescent COVID-19 from the United States, Italy and Spain. The analysed material was cDNA or gDNA that came from T cells, B-cell-depleted T cells, or PBMCs.

V lost 1 base and J lost 2; bases outside the gene matches: 6. The CDR3 runs 16 residues. From germline, CDR1 is SGHTA and CDR2 FQGTGA. Original processing notes: Nucleated cell counts were estimated from reference gene primer amplification. Measured with immunoSEQ multiplex PCR; TCRdb has only the in-frame clones, and not every one. V and J calls and clone size are given by that table; D and trimming were obtained from the DNA. The sample records tens of thousands of clones, 80% to 85% being singletons. The sequence came from a woman older than 75 with active or convalescent COVID-19. This rearrangement joins TRBV7-3 to TRBJ2-3; the match to TRBD1 covers 7 bases. Material: peripheral blood. The CDR3 loop reads CASSLKGTVDTDTQYF. The CDR3 DNA follows: TGTGCCAGCAGCTTAAAAGGGACAGTAGACACAGATACGCAGTATTTT.